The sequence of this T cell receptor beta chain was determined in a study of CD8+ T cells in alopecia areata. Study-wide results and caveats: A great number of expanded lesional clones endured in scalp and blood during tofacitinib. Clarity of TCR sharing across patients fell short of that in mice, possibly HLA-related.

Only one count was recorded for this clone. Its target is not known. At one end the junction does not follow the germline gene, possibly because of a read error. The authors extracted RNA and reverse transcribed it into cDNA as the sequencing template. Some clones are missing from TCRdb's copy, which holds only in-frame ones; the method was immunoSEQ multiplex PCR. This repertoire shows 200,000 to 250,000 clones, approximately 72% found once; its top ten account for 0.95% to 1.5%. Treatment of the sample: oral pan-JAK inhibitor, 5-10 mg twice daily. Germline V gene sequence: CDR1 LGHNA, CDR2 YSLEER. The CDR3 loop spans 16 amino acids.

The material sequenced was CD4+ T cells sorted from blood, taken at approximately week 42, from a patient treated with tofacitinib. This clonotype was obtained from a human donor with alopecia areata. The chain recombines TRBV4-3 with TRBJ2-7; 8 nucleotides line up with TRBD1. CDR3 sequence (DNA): TGCGCCAGCAGCCAAGCGAATCAGGGGGCGGTCTACGGGCAGTACTTC. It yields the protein CASSQANQGAVYGQYF.